The clone carrying this T cell receptor (beta chain) has just one count. It was across several immunoSEQ plates that each subset's genomic DNA was evenly split. Profiled with immunoSEQ multiplex PCR; TCRdb holds only in-frame clones, not every one. This table holds 1 million to 1.3 million clones, 78% found once. The data were obtained in a study of shared clonotypes between healthy human individuals. Trimming pared 5 bases from V and 6 bases from J, leaving 18 bases between. This CDR3 spans 15 amino acids. Germline assignment: CDR1 SGHTA and CDR2 FQGTGA. The J gene is TRBJ2-3, the V gene TRBV7-3; D tentatively reads TRBD1 or TRBD2 (6 bases each). The sequence came from a man younger than 35 in good health. Some clones in this sample may be carry-over from other donors' samples. Sequenced: memory CD4+ T cells from PBMCs. Subset in this sample: CD45RA-negative fraction. CDR3 sequence: CASSLTGTGADTQYF. In DNA form, the CDR3 reads TGTGCCAGCAGCCTGACTGGCACGGGGGCCGATACGCAGTATTTT.